These 9 T cell receptor beta chains were all obtained from the same sample, sequenced in a study of human T cells and chemical hapten exposure. Specified time point: patch test 1, 2 weeks after DPC sensitization. Treatment of the sample: therapeutic diphenylcyclopropenone sensitization with weekly scalp DPC. TCRdb passed the RACE reads through MiXCR, listing each CDR3 protein once. The profile shows about 56,000 distinct CDR3 sequences, about 9.3% of them singletons. The material sequenced was whole blood, taken in connection with sensitization to the hapten diphenylcyclopropenone (DPC). These receptors came from a woman aged 40 to 55 with alopecia areata. Some clones in this sample may be carry-over from other donors' samples.

Comment on this clonotype: This may be a read error, as it is one base from a much larger clone. The chain joins TRBV21-1 to TRBJ1-3; TRBD1, the table's D call, lacks a check against the DNA. TRBV21-1 is labeled a pseudogene. The CDR3 is made up of 14 amino acids. The CDR3: CATWGAQDGNTIYF. Here the CDR3 DNA reads TGTGCCACCTGGGGGGCGCAGGATGGAAACACCATATATTTT.

This clonotype was observed many times. This chain joins TRBV7-6 and TRBJ2-2; D is unresolved. Looked up from germline, CDR1 is SGHVS and CDR2 is FNYEAQ. This CDR3 has 16 amino acids. The germline V and J ends were trimmed by 1 base and 1 base, with 10 bases remaining between them. In nucleotides, the CDR3 is TGTGCCAGCAGCTTAGATGGTGCAGGGAACACCGGGGAGCTGTTTTTT. This gives the protein CASSLDGAGNTGELFF.

The chain recombines TRBV10-3 with TRBJ2-1; the D gene is possibly TRBD2 (6 bases). CDR1 and CDR2 from the germline V gene are ENHRY and SYGVKD. V lost 3 bases to trimming and J lost 6 bases, with 18 bases between them. The CDR3 consists of 16 residues. CDR3 in amino acids: CAISDPLGLSGNEQFF. DNA of the CDR3: TGTGCCATCAGTGATCCCTTGGGGCTTAGCGGCAATGAGCAGTTCTTC.

This clonotype was observed many times. This sequence joins TRBV6-1 and TRBJ2-7; D not resolved. CDR1 and CDR2 (germline): MNHNS, SASEGT. The ends were cut back, 3 bases at V and 0 bases at J, with 3 bases in the middle. CDR3 size: 12 residues. The CDR3 bases are TGTGCCAGCAGTGAGTCCTCCTACGAGCAGTACTTC. Translation: CASSESSYEQYF.

The rearrangement links TRBV6-5 to TRBJ2-1, with 7 positions matching TRBD2. V gave up 10 bases and J gave up 8 bases; unmatched junction bases: 17. The CDR3 is 15 residues long. Germline V gene lookup returns CDR1 MNHEY and CDR2 SVGAGI. The CDR3 loop reads CATQRGDLGSDEQFF. The CDR3 DNA follows: TGTGCCACACAACGGGGGGACTTAGGGTCCGATGAGCAGTTCTTC.

This clonotype was observed a handful of times. This chain links TRBV4-1 with TRBJ2-1; 9 bases map to TRBD2. Germline loops: CDR1 MGHRA, CDR2 YSYEKL. The CDR3 contains 16 residues. The V gene end was trimmed by 1 base and the J gene end by 6 bases; junction bases not matched to a gene: 7. CDR3 in DNA: TGCGCCAGCAGCCAAGGACTAGCGGAGCTACTCAATGAGCAGTTCTTC. This encodes CASSQGLAELLNEQFF.

This clonotype was seen ten or more times. The CDR3 loop is CSVVSRGGYEQYF. The CDR3 region has the DNA TGCAGCGTTGTATCTCGGGGCGGCTACGAGCAGTACTTC. The chain combines TRBV29-1 with TRBJ2-7; perhaps D is TRBD1 or TRBD2 (5 bases each). CDR3 length equals 13 residues. Per germline, CDR1 SQVTM and CDR2 ANQGSEA. Trimming took off 4 bases at V and 3 bases at J, with 13 bases between the two ends.

In this sample, this clonotype turned up many times. The V and J genes are TRBV12-3 or TRBV12-4 and TRBJ1-1; TRBD1 is a possible D gene (5 bases). This CDR3 contains 19 residues. V was trimmed by 5 bases and J by 0 bases, leaving 25 bases between them. CDR3 loop: CASSPYRGTRARLNTEAFF. The CDR3 DNA sequence: TGTGCCAGCAGTCCTTACCGGGGGACCAGGGCTAGACTGAACACTGAAGCTTTCTTT.

This chain connects TRBV3-1 to TRBJ2-5; 12 nucleotides match TRBD2. Germline CDR1 reads LGHDT; CDR2 reads YNNKEL (reference sequence). V trimming: 4 bases; J trimming: 4 bases; junction bases outside the gene matches: 4. This CDR3 has 15 amino acids. The CDR3, as DNA: TGTGCCAGCAGCCCTAGCGGGGGGGCGTCAGAGACCCAGTACTTC. Its translation: CASSPSGGASETQYF.